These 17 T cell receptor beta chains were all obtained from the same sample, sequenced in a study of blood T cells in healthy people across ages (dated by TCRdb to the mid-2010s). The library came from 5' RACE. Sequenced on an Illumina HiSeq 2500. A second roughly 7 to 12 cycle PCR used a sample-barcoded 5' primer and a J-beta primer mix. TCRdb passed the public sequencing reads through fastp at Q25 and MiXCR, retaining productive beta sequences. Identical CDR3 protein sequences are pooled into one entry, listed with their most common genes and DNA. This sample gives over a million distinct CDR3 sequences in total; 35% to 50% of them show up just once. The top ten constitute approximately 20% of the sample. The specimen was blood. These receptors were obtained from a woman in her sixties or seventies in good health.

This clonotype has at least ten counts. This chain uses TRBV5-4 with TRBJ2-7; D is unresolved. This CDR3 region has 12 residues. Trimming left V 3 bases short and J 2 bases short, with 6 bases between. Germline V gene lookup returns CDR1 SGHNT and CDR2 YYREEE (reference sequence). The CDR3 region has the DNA TGTGCCAGCAGCTCCGGAACCTACGAGCAGTACTTC. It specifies CASSSGTYEQYF.

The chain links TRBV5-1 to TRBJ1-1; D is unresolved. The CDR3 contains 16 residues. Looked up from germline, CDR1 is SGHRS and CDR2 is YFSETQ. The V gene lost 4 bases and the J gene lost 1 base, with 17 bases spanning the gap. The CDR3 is CASSTGRPGGNTEAFF. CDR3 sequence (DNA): TGCGCCAGCAGCACCGGACGTCCCGGAGGGAACACTGAAGCTTTCTTT.

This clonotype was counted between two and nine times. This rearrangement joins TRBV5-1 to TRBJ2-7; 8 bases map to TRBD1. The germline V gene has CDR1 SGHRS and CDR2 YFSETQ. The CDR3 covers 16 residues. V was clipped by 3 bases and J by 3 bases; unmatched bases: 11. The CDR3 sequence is CASSSGWGQEFYEQYF. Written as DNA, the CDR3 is TGCGCCAGCAGCTCTGGATGGGGACAGGAGTTCTACGAGCAGTACTTC.

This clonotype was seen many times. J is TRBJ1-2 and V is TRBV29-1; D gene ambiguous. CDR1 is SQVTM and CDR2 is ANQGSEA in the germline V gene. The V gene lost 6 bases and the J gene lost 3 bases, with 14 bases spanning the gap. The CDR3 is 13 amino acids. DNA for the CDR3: TGCAGCGTCCTATCCGGACGCGACTATGGCTACACCTTC. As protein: CSVLSGRDYGYTF. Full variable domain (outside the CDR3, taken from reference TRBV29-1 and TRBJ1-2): SAVISQKPSRDICQRGTSLTIQCQVDSQVTMMFWYRQQPGQSLTLIATANQGSEATYESGFVIDKFPISRPNLTFSTLTVSNMSPEDSSIYLCSVLSGRDYGYTFGSGTRLTVV.

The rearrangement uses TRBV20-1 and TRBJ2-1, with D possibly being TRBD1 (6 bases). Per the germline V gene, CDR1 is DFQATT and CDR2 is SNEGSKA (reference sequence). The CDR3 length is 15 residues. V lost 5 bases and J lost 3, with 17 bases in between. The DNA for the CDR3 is TGCAGTGCTCGGACAACAGGGACATACTACAATGAGCAGTTCTTC. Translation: CSARTTGTYYNEQFF.

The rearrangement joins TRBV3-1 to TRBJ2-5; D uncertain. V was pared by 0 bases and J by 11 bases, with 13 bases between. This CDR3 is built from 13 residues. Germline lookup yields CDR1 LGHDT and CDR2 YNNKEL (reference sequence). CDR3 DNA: TGTGCCAGCAGCCAAGATGACCTGGACGTGCAGTACTTC. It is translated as CASSQDDLDVQYF.

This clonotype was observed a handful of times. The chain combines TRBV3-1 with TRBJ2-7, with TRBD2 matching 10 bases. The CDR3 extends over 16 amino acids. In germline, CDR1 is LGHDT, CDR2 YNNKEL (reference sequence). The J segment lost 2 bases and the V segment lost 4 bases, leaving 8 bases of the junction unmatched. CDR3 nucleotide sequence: TGTGCCAGCAGCCGAGCGGCACTAGCGGGAACCTACGAGCAGTACTTC. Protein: CASSRAALAGTYEQYF.

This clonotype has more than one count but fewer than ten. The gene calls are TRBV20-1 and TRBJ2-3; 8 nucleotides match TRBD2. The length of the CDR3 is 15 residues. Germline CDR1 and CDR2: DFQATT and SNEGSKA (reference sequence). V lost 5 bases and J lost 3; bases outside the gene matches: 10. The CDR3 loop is CSAEKAGATTDTQYF. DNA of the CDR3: TGCAGTGCTGAGAAAGCGGGAGCTACGACAGATACGCAGTATTTT.

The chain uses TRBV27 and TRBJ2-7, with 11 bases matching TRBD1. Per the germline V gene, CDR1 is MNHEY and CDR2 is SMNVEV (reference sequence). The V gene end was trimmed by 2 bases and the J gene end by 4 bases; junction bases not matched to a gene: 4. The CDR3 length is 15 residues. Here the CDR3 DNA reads TGTGCCAGCAGTTTAATAGGACAGGGGGCATACGAGCAGTACTTC. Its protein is CASSLIGQGAYEQYF.

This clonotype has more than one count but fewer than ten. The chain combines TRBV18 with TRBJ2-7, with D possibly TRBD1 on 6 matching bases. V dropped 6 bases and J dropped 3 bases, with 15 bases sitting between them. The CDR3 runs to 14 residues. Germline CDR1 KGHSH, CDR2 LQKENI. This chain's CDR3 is CASSFDRTYYEQYF. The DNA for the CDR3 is TGTGCCAGCTCCTTCGACAGGACCTACTACGAGCAGTACTTC. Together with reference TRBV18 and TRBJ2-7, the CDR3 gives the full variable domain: NAGVMQNPRHLVRRRGQEARLRCSPMKGHSHVYWYRQLPEEGLKFMVYLQKENIIDESGMPKERFSAEFPKEGPSILRIQQVVRGDSAAYFCASSFDRTYYEQYFGPGTRLTVT.

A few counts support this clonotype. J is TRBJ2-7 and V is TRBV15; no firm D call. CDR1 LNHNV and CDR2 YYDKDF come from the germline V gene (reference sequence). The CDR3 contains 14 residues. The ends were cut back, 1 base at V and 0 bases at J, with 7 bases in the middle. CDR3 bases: TGTGCCACCAGCAGAGGAGAGTCCTCCTACGAGCAGTACTTC. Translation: CATSRGESSYEQYF.

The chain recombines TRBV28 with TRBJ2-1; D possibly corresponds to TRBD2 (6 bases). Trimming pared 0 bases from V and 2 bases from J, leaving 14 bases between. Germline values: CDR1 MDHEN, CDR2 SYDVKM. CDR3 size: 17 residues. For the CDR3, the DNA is TGTGCCAGCAGTTTATGGGGCGGGGCAGGAGCCTACAATGAGCAGTTCTTC. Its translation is CASSLWGGAGAYNEQFF.

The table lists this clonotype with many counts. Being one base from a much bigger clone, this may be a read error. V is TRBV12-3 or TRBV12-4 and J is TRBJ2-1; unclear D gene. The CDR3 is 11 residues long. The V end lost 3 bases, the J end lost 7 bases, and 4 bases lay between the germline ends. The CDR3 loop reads CASSFLNEQFF. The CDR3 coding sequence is TGTGCCAGCAGTTTCTTGAATGAGCAGTTCTTC.

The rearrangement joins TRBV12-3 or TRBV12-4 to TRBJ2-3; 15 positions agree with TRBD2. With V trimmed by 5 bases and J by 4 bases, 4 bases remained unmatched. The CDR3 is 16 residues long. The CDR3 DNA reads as TGTGCCAGCAGTACCTGGACTAGCGGGAGGGCAGATACGCAGTATTTT. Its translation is CASSTWTSGRADTQYF.

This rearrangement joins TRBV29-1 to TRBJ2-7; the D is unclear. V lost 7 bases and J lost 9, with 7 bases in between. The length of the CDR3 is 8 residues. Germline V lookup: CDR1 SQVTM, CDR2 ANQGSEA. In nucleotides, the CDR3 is TGCAGCGCCCTCGGGCAGTACTTC. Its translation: CSALGQYF.

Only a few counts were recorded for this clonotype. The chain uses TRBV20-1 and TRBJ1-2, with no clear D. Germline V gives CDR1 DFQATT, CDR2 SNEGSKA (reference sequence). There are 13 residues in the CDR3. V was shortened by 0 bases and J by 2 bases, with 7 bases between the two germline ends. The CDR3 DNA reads TGCAGTGCTAGAGATACGGCAAACTATGGCTACACCTTC. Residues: CSARDTANYGYTF.

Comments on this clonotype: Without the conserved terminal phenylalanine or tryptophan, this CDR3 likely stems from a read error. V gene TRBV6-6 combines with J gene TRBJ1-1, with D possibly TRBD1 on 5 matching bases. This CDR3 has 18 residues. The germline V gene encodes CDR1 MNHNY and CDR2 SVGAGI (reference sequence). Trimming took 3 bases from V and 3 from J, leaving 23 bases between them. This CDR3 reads CASSYSEGRAGRDTEAFV. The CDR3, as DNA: TGTGCCAGCAGTTATTCCGAGGGGAGGGCAGGGCGAGACACTGAAGCTTTCGTT.